The rows below give T cell receptor beta chains drawn from one sample of a study of blood T cell repertoires in COVID-19. Clones were read by immunoSEQ multiplex PCR, and TCRdb kept only the in-frame ones, dropping some. The sample contains around 55,000 clones, more than 80% of which appear only once. Material: peripheral blood. The receptor source for this set is a human donor with active COVID-19. The donor label of this sample is uncertain. Each CDR3 is given with its conserved first and last residue. Fields, in order: clone size, V gene, D gene, J gene, CDR3 protein, CDR3 DNA. D genes are given only for firm matches. Not every row has a clone size; where given, it reads once, few, many or a size class.

>once|TRBV4-1|NA|TRBJ1-5
CASSQLQGFSNQPQHF
TGCGCCAGCAGCCAGCTCCAGGGGTTTAGCAATCAGCCCCAGCATTTT
>once|TRBV10-3|NA|TRBJ1-4
CAISGAQGSNEKLFF
TGTGCCATCAGTGGGGCACAGGGTTCTAATGAAAAACTGTTTTTT
>NA|TRBV15|NA|TRBJ1-5
CATSRPGLLTNQPQHF
TGTGCCACCAGCAGACCGGGACTCCTTACAAATCAGCCCCAGCATTTT
>NA|TRBV28|NA|TRBJ1-2
CASSLFKKASGLNYGYTF
TGTGCCAGCAGTTTATTTAAAAAAGCCTCGGGACTGAACTATGGCTACACCTTC
>once|TRBV9|NA|TRBJ2-3
CASGPLRASTDTQYF
TGTGCCAGCGGACCCTTGAGGGCTAGCACAGATACGCAGTATTTT
>NA|TRBV6-2/TRBV6-3|TRBD2|TRBJ2-5
CASSQTSVQETQYF
TGTGCCAGCAGTCAGACTAGCGTACAAGAGACCCAGTACTTC
>NA|TRBV19|NA|TRBJ1-1
CASSPVFGGEGWNTEAFF
TGTGCCAGTAGTCCCGTCTTCGGGGGGGAGGGGTGGAACACTGAAGCTTTCTTT
>NA|TRBV7-3|NA|TRBJ2-1
CASSFGGAYNEQFF
TGTGCCAGCAGCTTTGGAGGGGCCTACAATGAGCAGTTCTTC
>few|TRBV10-3|NA|TRBJ1-2
CAISESVKEQGTHGYTF
TGTGCCATCAGTGAGTCGGTAAAGGAACAGGGCACCCATGGCTACACCTTC
>NA|TRBV10-3|TRBD1|TRBJ1-3
CAIKGDRTLGNTIYF
TGTGCCATCAAAGGGGACAGGACACTTGGAAACACCATATATTTT
>once|TRBV3-1/TRBV3-2|NA|TRBJ1-2
CASSQEGGKDGYTF
TGTGCCAGCAGCCAAGAGGGAGGGAAGGATGGCTACACCTTC
>once|TRBV6-6|NA|TRBJ1-5
CASSSRENQPQHF
TGTGCCAGCAGTTCCAGGGAAAATCAGCCCCAGCATTTT
>NA|TRBV4-3|NA|TRBJ2-5
CASSQVRKQGVPETQYF
TGCGCCAGCAGCCAAGTTAGGAAACAGGGAGTTCCAGAGACCCAGTACTTC
>NA|TRBV19|TRBD1|TRBJ2-1
CASTKDRGDYNEQFF
TGTGCCAGTACCAAAGACAGGGGCGATTACAATGAGCAGTTCTTC
>NA|TRBV7-2|TRBD2|TRBJ2-5
CASSLWLGLGGGETQYF
TGTGCCAGCAGCTTATGGTTGGGACTAGGGGGAGGCGAGACCCAGTACTTC
>NA|TRBV25-1|NA|TRBJ1-1
CASSVGGPHTEAFF
TGTGCCAGCAGTGTCGGGGGGCCCCACACTGAAGCTTTCTTT
>NA|TRBV7-6|TRBD2|TRBJ2-3
CASSTLAESTDTQYF
TGTGCCAGCAGCACACTAGCGGAGAGCACAGATACGCAGTATTTT
>few|TRBV6-1|NA|TRBJ2-7
CASSEAFRDIPYF
TGTGCCAGCAGTGAAGCATTCCGGGACATCCCTTACTTC
>few|TRBV20-1|TRBD1|TRBJ2-7
CSASAAQGESYEQYF
TGCAGTGCTAGTGCCGCCCAGGGGGAGTCCTACGAGCAGTACTTC
>NA|TRBV7-3|TRBD2|TRBJ2-7
CASSLNGLAKKDF
TGTGCCAGCAGCCTTAACGGACTAGCAAAGAAAGACTTC
>NA|TRBV11-2|NA|TRBJ1-1
CASSAQGLHTEAFF
TGTGCCAGCAGCGCACAGGGCCTACACACTGAAGCTTTCTTT
>NA|TRBV9|TRBD1|TRBJ2-1
CASSVGGQGPGEQFF
TGTGCCAGCAGCGTAGGGGGACAGGGGCCAGGGGAGCAGTTCTTC
>NA|TRBV12-3/TRBV12-4|NA|TRBJ1-1
CASSLNLEAFF
TGTGCCAGCAGTCTAAACCTGGAAGCTTTCTTT
>NA|TRBV12-3/TRBV12-4|NA|TRBJ2-1
CASSPGFF
TGTGCCAGCAGTCCCGGTTTCTTC
>NA|TRBV5-1|TRBD2|TRBJ2-3
CASSLEPSGSTDTQYF
TGCGCCAGCAGCTTGGAGCCTAGCGGGTCTACAGATACGCAGTATTTT
>NA|TRBV7-3|TRBD1|TRBJ2-6
CASSSDPDRPSSGANVLTF
TGTGCCAGCAGCTCTGACCCGGACAGGCCTAGCTCTGGGGCCAACGTCCTGACTTTC
>NA|TRBV7-2|NA|TRBJ2-7
CASSLGMGGGYEQYF
TGTGCCAGCAGCTTAGGGATGGGAGGGGGCTACGAGCAGTACTTC
>few|TRBV6-5|TRBD1|TRBJ2-7
CASSYGGTGHGYEQYF
TGTGCCAGCAGTTACGGCGGGACAGGTCATGGCTACGAGCAGTACTTC
>NA|TRBV3-1/TRBV3-2|NA|TRBJ2-1
CASSPGREDWPEQFF
TGTGCCAGCAGCCCTGGCAGGGAGGATTGGCCGGAGCAGTTCTTC
>NA|TRBV28|NA|TRBJ2-7
CASSLRSRSYEQYF
TGTGCCAGCAGTTTAAGGTCCAGGTCCTACGAGCAGTACTTC
>NA|TRBV9|TRBD2|TRBJ2-3
CASSFTASGGADTQYF
TGTGCCAGCAGCTTCACGGCTAGCGGGGGGGCAGATACGCAGTATTTT
>NA|TRBV29-1|NA|TRBJ1-1
CSVSTGYTEAFF
TGCAGCGTCTCGACAGGCTACACTGAAGCTTTCTTT
>NA|TRBV14|NA|TRBJ1-4
CASSRFRGRNEKLFF
TGTGCCAGCAGCCGTTTCAGGGGACGAAATGAAAAACTGTTTTTT
>few|TRBV11-2|NA|TRBJ2-2
CASSLSGELFF
TGTGCCAGCAGCCTGTCGGGGGAGCTGTTTTTT
>NA|TRBV12-3/TRBV12-4|TRBD1|TRBJ1-2
CASRTQGKGYTF
TGTGCCAGCAGGACACAGGGGAAAGGCTACACCTTC
>NA|TRBV7-9|NA|TRBJ2-2
CASSLVGAVTGELFF
TGTGCCAGCAGCCTCGTGGGGGCCGTAACCGGGGAGCTGTTTTTT